This is a list of T cell receptor beta chains from one sample in a study of blood T cell repertoires in COVID-19. Measured with immunoSEQ multiplex PCR; TCRdb has only the in-frame clones, and not every one. Among about 150,000 clones listed, 75% to 90% were seen once. Source material: peripheral blood. The receptors shown here come from a man in his 60s with active or convalescent COVID-19. Both conserved end residues are part of each CDR3. Fields, in order: CDR3 protein, CDR3 DNA, V gene, J gene, D gene, clone size. The D gene is left open where the match is weak. The listing skips clone size in some rows; elsewhere it reads once, few, many or a size class.

CASSSTSGGYEQYF	TGTGCCAGCAGCTCGACTAGCGGGGGGTACGAGCAGTACTTC	TRBV3-1/TRBV3-2	TRBJ2-7	TRBD2	NA
CASSERTVLSEQFF	TGTGCCAGCAGTGAAAGGACTGTCTTAAGTGAGCAGTTCTTC	TRBV2	TRBJ2-1	NA	once
CASSLLNGGGAWAFF	TGTGCCAGCAGCTTACTTAATGGAGGAGGGGCCTGGGCTTTCTTT	TRBV7-9	TRBJ1-1	NA	NA
CASSISSGGNTGELFF	TGTGCCAGCAGTATCTCTAGCGGGGGGAACACCGGGGAGCTGTTTTTT	TRBV7-2	TRBJ2-2	TRBD2	NA
CASRGTSGRASETQYF	TGCGCCAGCAGGGGGACTAGCGGGAGGGCCAGTGAGACCCAGTACTTC	TRBV23-1	TRBJ2-5	TRBD2	NA
CASSLSAGGTGELFF	TGTGCCAGCAGTTTATCAGCGGGGGGCACCGGGGAGCTGTTTTTT	TRBV27	TRBJ2-2	TRBD2	NA
CASRLGGYEQYF	TGTGCCAGCAGACTAGGGGGCTACGAGCAGTACTTC	TRBV28	TRBJ2-7	NA	NA
CAISSPGQGAPRGYTF	TGTGCCATCAGTTCTCCCGGACAGGGGGCACCCAGAGGCTACACCTTC	TRBV10-3	TRBJ1-2	TRBD1	NA
CASSEMLAAFEQFF	TGCGCCAGCAGTGAGATGCTAGCGGCGTTTGAGCAGTTCTTC	TRBV10-2	TRBJ2-1	TRBD2	once
CASSSYEEYF	TGTGCCAGCAGCTCTTACGAGGAGTACTTC	TRBV3-1/TRBV3-2	TRBJ2-7	NA	once
CASSPGQGFGNQPQHF	TGCGCCAGCAGCCCGGGACAGGGATTCGGGAATCAGCCCCAGCATTTT	TRBV5-1	TRBJ1-5	TRBD1	once
CAWLDRENYTF	TGTGCCTGGTTGGACAGGGAAAACTACACCTTC	TRBV30	TRBJ1-2	TRBD1	NA
CASTVGLTEAFF	TGTGCCAGCACTGTGGGGCTCACTGAAGCTTTCTTT	TRBV28	TRBJ1-1	NA	NA
CASSLPGQGALMYNEQFF	TGTGCCAGCAGCTTACCGGGACAGGGGGCGTTAATGTACAATGAGCAGTTCTTC	TRBV5-6	TRBJ2-1	TRBD1	NA
CAWSFGLAGGPAGELFF	TGTGCCTGGAGTTTCGGACTAGCGGGAGGGCCGGCCGGGGAGCTGTTTTTT	TRBV30	TRBJ2-2	TRBD2	NA
CASSTQSGGELFF	TGTGCCAGCAGCACACAGAGCGGCGGGGAGCTGTTTTTT	TRBV7-3	TRBJ2-2	NA	NA
CASSTGTRSLYEQYF	TGTGCCAGTAGTACCGGGACTCGGAGCCTCTACGAGCAGTACTTC	TRBV19	TRBJ2-7	NA	NA
CASSSGQGDQPQHF	TGTGCCAGCTCATCAGGACAGGGAGACCAGCCCCAGCATTTT	TRBV18	TRBJ1-5	TRBD1	NA
CASRETSGGYEQYF	TGTGCCAGCAGGGAGACTAGCGGGGGGTACGAGCAGTACTTC	TRBV2	TRBJ2-7	TRBD2	NA
CASSPVRGNEQYF	TGTGCCAGCTCACCAGTGCGAGGAAACGAGCAGTACTTC	TRBV18	TRBJ2-7	NA	NA
CASSVDSGRIYEQYF	TGTGCCAGCAGCGTAGATAGCGGGAGAATCTACGAGCAGTACTTC	TRBV9	TRBJ2-7	TRBD2	NA
CASSSQGLITGELFF	TGTGCCAGCAGCTCCCAGGGACTCATCACCGGGGAGCTGTTTTTT	TRBV6-5	TRBJ2-2	NA	NA
CASSQDLGVRGADGYTF	TGCGCCAGCAGCCAAGATTTAGGGGTTCGGGGGGCGGATGGCTACACCTTC	TRBV4-3	TRBJ1-2	NA	few
CASSSEGGVLRNTIYF	TGTGCCAGCAGCTCGGAGGGAGGGGTATTGCGAAACACCATATATTTT	TRBV5-4	TRBJ1-3	NA	NA
CASSLGYGDTQYF	TGTGCCAGCAGCTTAGGCTATGGAGATACGCAGTATTTT	TRBV11-2	TRBJ2-3	NA	few
CASSEGGAGSYGYTF	TGTGCCAGCAGTGAGGGGGGGGCAGGGAGCTATGGCTACACCTTC	TRBV6-1	TRBJ1-2	NA	NA
CASSLTGGLGAFF	TGTGCCAGCAGCTTGACCGGGGGGCTAGGGGCTTTCTTT	TRBV5-4	TRBJ1-1	NA	NA
CASSQMGTSASTDTQYF	TGCGCCAGCAGCCAGATGGGGACTAGCGCTAGCACAGATACGCAGTATTTT	TRBV4-1	TRBJ2-3	TRBD2	NA
CASSLGGQANYGYTF	TGTGCCAGCAGCTTAGGGGGACAAGCTAACTATGGCTACACCTTC	TRBV5-4	TRBJ1-2	NA	once
CAWSSGLAGWETQYF	TGTGCCTGGAGCTCCGGACTAGCGGGATGGGAGACCCAGTACTTC	TRBV30	TRBJ2-5	TRBD2	NA
CASSLWTPNTGELFF	TGCGCCAGCAGCTTGTGGACACCGAACACCGGGGAGCTGTTTTTT	TRBV5-1	TRBJ2-2	NA	NA
CASSYLIQGNTEAFF	TGTGCCAGCAGTTACTTAATCCAGGGTAACACTGAAGCTTTCTTT	TRBV6-2/TRBV6-3	TRBJ1-1	NA	NA
CAWSVGTSGSYNEQFF	TGTGCCTGGAGTGTGGGGACTAGCGGGAGTTACAATGAGCAGTTCTTC	TRBV30	TRBJ2-1	TRBD2	NA
CSVESSGPDTQYF	TGCAGCGTTGAGTCGTCTGGGCCAGATACGCAGTATTTT	TRBV29-1	TRBJ2-3	NA	once
CASSLTTQGNEKLFF	TGTGCCAGCAGCTTAACTACGCAGGGGAATGAAAAACTGTTTTTT	TRBV7-3	TRBJ1-4	NA	NA
CASSQSRTSETQYF	TGCGCCAGCAGCCAATCTAGGACTAGCGAGACCCAGTACTTC	TRBV4-3	TRBJ2-5	TRBD2	NA
CASSPRPRQGSHEQYF	TGTGCCAGCAGTCCACGACCCCGACAGGGTTCCCACGAGCAGTACTTC	TRBV27	TRBJ2-7	TRBD1	NA
CASSPNHGAGPNEQFF	TGTGCCAGCTCACCCAATCACGGCGCAGGCCCCAATGAGCAGTTCTTC	TRBV18	TRBJ2-1	NA	NA
CASSLSPATNEKLFF	TGTGCCAGCAGTTTAAGCCCGGCAACTAATGAAAAACTGTTTTTT	TRBV27	TRBJ1-4	NA	NA
CASSVDNYEQYF	TGTGCCAGCAGCGTAGACAACTACGAGCAGTACTTC	TRBV9	TRBJ2-7	NA	once
CASRFPGQGSKTQYF	TGTGCCAGCAGATTTCCGGGACAGGGGTCCAAGACCCAGTACTTC	TRBV7-2	TRBJ2-5	TRBD1	NA
CASLSFRGNNSPLHF	TGTGCCAGCCTCTCTTTCAGGGGAAATAATTCACCCCTCCACTTT	TRBV2	TRBJ1-6	NA	NA
CASSRVPTYEQYF	TGTGCCAGCAGTCGGGTCCCGACCTACGAGCAGTACTTC	TRBV5-4	TRBJ2-7	NA	NA
CASSQNRYEQYF	TGTGCCAGCAGCCAGAACCGCTACGAGCAGTACTTC	TRBV5-5	TRBJ2-7	NA	NA
CASSLKGRDSLSYEQYF	TGTGCCAGCAGCTTAAAGGGTCGGGACAGCCTATCCTACGAGCAGTACTTC	TRBV7-2	TRBJ2-7	TRBD1	once
CASSIRSGGARPDTQYF	TGTGCCAGTAGTATCAGAAGCGGGGGGGCCCGTCCAGATACGCAGTATTTT	TRBV19	TRBJ2-3	TRBD2	NA
CTMRPAGGYGYTF	TGTACTATGAGGCCGGCGGGAGGATATGGCTACACCTTC	TRBV2	TRBJ1-2	NA	NA
CASSFARNTEAFF	TGTGCCAGCAGCTTCGCCAGGAACACTGAAGCTTTCTTT	TRBV7-3	TRBJ1-1	NA	NA
CATSGRQGAGTDTQYF	TGTGCCACCAGTGGTAGGCAGGGGGCAGGGACAGATACGCAGTATTTT	TRBV24-1	TRBJ2-3	TRBD1	NA
CASSFGRIDTEAFF	TGCGCCAGCAGCTTCGGGAGAATAGACACTGAAGCTTTCTTT	TRBV5-1	TRBJ1-1	NA	NA
CASSQGGDYGYTF	TGTGCCAGCAGCCAAGGAGGAGACTATGGCTACACCTTC	TRBV4-2	TRBJ1-2	NA	NA
CASSLARLSDYGYTF	TGTGCCAGCAGCTTAGCCAGGTTGTCGGACTATGGCTACACCTTC	TRBV7-9	TRBJ1-2	NA	NA
CASSQAFSGRKETQYF	TGTGCCAGCAGCCAAGCGTTTAGCGGGAGGAAGGAGACCCAGTACTTC	TRBV3-1/TRBV3-2	TRBJ2-5	TRBD2	NA
CASSLTGQKREGESDTQYF	TGTGCCAGCAGCTTAACAGGGCAGAAGCGGGAGGGCGAATCAGATACGCAGTATTTT	TRBV11-2	TRBJ2-3	TRBD2	NA